The 31 T cell receptor beta chains listed next were all sequenced from one sample in a study of OX40 agonist ivuxolimab in advanced cancers. Libraries were prepared by immunoSEQ multiplex PCR; TCRdb keeps only in-frame clonotypes and omits some of them. Of tens of thousands of clones in the sample, approximately 89% are singletons; the top ten hold about 1%. The material was CD4+ or CD8+ T cells sorted from blood, obtained in a trial of the OX40 agonist ivuxolimab. The receptors here all came from an adult with an advanced solid tumor such as melanoma, head and neck, liver or kidney cancer.

This clone was counted a single time. The genes are TRBV5-4 and TRBJ2-2; 9 bases agree with TRBD1. The V gene's germline CDR1 is SGHNT and CDR2 YYREEE (reference sequence). CDR3 size: 19 residues. V lost 4 bases and J lost 0; bases outside the gene matches: 13. CDR3 amino acids: CASSPKTGGPPANTGELFF. The CDR3 coding sequence is TGTGCCAGCAGCCCAAAGACAGGGGGACCTCCCGCGAACACCGGGGAGCTGTTTTTT.

The chain combines TRBV15 with TRBJ1-4; no reliable D call. The length of the CDR3 is 15 residues. V gave up 0 bases and J gave up 8 bases, with 13 bases separating them. Germline V gene lookup returns CDR1 LNHNV and CDR2 YYDKDF (reference sequence). The CDR3 reads CATSRDRRAGEKLFF. The CDR3 DNA follows: TGTGCCACCAGCAGAGATAGAAGGGCCGGCGAAAAACTGTTTTTT. Using reference TRBV15 and TRBJ1-4 for the parts outside the CDR3, the full variable domain is DAMVIQNPRYQVTQFGKPVTLSCSQTLNHNVMYWYQQKSSQAPKLLFHYYDKDFNNEADTPDNFQSRRPNTSFCFLDIRSPGLGDTAMYLCATSRDRRAGEKLFFGSGTQLSVL.

The genes are TRBV5-1 and TRBJ2-6; 11 bases are a match to TRBD2. CDR1 is SGHRS and CDR2 is YFSETQ in the germline V gene. Unmatched junction bases numbered 5, after V lost 2 bases and J lost 4 bases. The CDR3 extends over 17 amino acids. Written as DNA, the CDR3 is TGCGCCAGCAGCTTAGCGACTAGCGGGGTCGGGGCCAACGTCCTGACTTTC. It encodes CASSLATSGVGANVLTF.

The chain combines TRBV6-6 with TRBJ2-2; TRBD1 matches 10 bases. With 5 bases clipped from V and 8 bases from J, the junction kept 8 bases outside the gene matches. This CDR3 comprises 15 residues. Germline assignment: CDR1 MNHNY and CDR2 SVGAGI (reference sequence). The CDR3 nucleotides are TGTGCCAGCAGTCAGAGACAGGGGGCTGGGGGGGAGCTGTTTTTT. Its translation: CASSQRQGAGGELFF.

This chain links TRBV9 with TRBJ2-7; D not certain. Germline V gene sequence: CDR1 SGDLS, CDR2 YYNGEE. The CDR3 contains 14 residues. V shed 0 bases and J shed 2 bases, with 9 bases lying between them. The CDR3 is CASSVALGPYEQYF. The CDR3 DNA reads TGTGCCAGCAGCGTAGCGTTGGGTCCCTACGAGCAGTACTTC. The full variable domain, in which reference TRBV9 and TRBJ2-7 provide the parts outside the CDR3, is DSGVTQTPKHLITATGQRVTLRCSPRSGDLSVYWYQQSLDQGLQFLIQYYNGEERAKGNILERFSAQQFPDLHSELNLSSLELGDSALYFCASSVALGPYEQYFGPGTRLTVT.

V usage is TRBV5-5 and J usage is TRBJ2-5; D is unclear. Germline loops: CDR1 SGHKS, CDR2 YYEKEE (reference sequence). V was clipped by 3 bases and J by 5 bases, with 17 bases between them. The length of the CDR3 is 15 residues. This CDR3 reads CASSSRTPGGETQYF. CDR3 DNA sequence: TGTGCCAGCAGCTCCCGTACGCCCGGTGGGGAGACCCAGTACTTC. The full variable domain, in which reference TRBV5-5 and TRBJ2-5 provide the parts outside the CDR3, is DAGVTQSPTHLIKTRGQQVTLRCSPISGHKSVSWYQQVLGQGPQFIFQYYEKEERGRGNFPDRFSARQFPNYSSELNVNALLLGDSALYLCASSSRTPGGETQYFGPGTRLLVL.

The gene calls are TRBV19 and TRBJ2-7; a possible D gene is TRBD1 (6 bases). The CDR3 runs 14 residues. Germline V CDR1 and CDR2: LNHDA, SQIVND (reference sequence). Trimming cost V 4 bases and J 8 bases, with 18 bases left between them. As DNA, the CDR3 is TGTGCCAGTAGTACCTCACAGGGTACGGTGAAGCAGTACTTC. This encodes CASSTSQGTVKQYF. Looking up the rest from reference TRBV19 and TRBJ2-7 gives the full variable domain: DGGITQSPKYLFRKEGQNVTLSCEQNLNHDAMYWYRQDPGQGLRLIYYSQIVNDFQKGDIAEGYSVSREKKESFPLTVTSAQKNPTAFYLCASSTSQGTVKQYFGPGTRLTVT.

V usage is TRBV6-5 and J usage is TRBJ2-1; TRBD1 matches 9 bases. The trim removed 4 bases at V and 3 bases at J, leaving 4 bases unmatched. Germline values: CDR1 MNHEY, CDR2 SVGAGI. This CDR3 comprises 15 residues. In DNA form, the CDR3 reads TGTGCCAGCAGTTCTCCGGGACAGGGCTACAATGAGCAGTTCTTC. This sequence encodes CASSSPGQGYNEQFF.

This chain uses TRBV2 with TRBJ2-1; 7 bases align to TRBD1. Germline assignment: CDR1 SNHLY and CDR2 FYNNEI. V lost 10 bases and J lost 0; bases outside the gene matches: 6. This CDR3 has 14 residues. As DNA, the CDR3 is TGTGCCACTAAGACAGGGAGCTCCTACAATGAGCAGTTCTTC. Residues: CATKTGSSYNEQFF.

The chain carries TRBV5-1 and TRBJ1-3; D gene unclear. V lost 0 bases to trimming and J lost 0 bases, with 13 bases between them. Germline CDR1 reads SGHRS; CDR2 reads YFSETQ. This CDR3 has 17 residues. The CDR3: CASSLVATGSSGNTIYF. The CDR3, as DNA: TGCGCCAGCAGCTTGGTTGCAACCGGAAGCTCTGGAAACACCATATATTTT.

The rearrangement links TRBV5-1 to TRBJ2-5; no clear D gene. Per germline, CDR1 SGHRS and CDR2 YFSETQ. Trimming stripped 0 bases from V and 1 base from J, with 10 bases between. The CDR3 has 15 residues. The CDR3 DNA follows: TGCGCCAGCAGCTTGGGAGTCGGATCCCAAGAGACCCAGTACTTC. Translating it yields CASSLGVGSQETQYF.

This rearrangement joins TRBV2 to TRBJ2-7; TRBD2 matches 9 bases. The CDR3 totals 16 residues. The J segment lost 0 bases and the V segment lost 6 bases, leaving 9 bases of the junction unmatched. From germline, CDR1 is SNHLY and CDR2 FYNNEI. The CDR3, as DNA: TGTGCCAGCAGCCTTAGCGGGGGCCAAAGCTCCTACGAGCAGTACTTC. This encodes CASSLSGGQSSYEQYF.

The genes are TRBV11-2 and TRBJ2-3; D gene unclear. The CDR3 has 17 amino acids. Trimming took 1 base from V and 2 from J, leaving 16 bases between them. The germline gives CDR1 SGHAT, CDR2 FQNNGV. DNA for the CDR3: TGTGCCAGCAGCTTAGGCCCCTCGGCTAGGTTCACAGATACGCAGTATTTT. This translates into CASSLGPSARFTDTQYF. Full variable domain (remainder filled in from reference TRBV11-2 and TRBJ2-3): EAGVAQSPRYKIIEKRQSVAFWCNPISGHATLYWYQQILGQGPKLLIQFQNNGVVDDSQLPKDRFSAERLKGVDSTLKIQPAKLEDSAVYLCASSLGPSARFTDTQYFGPGTRLTVL.

This chain joins TRBV6-1 and TRBJ2-7; TRBD2 aligns across 9 bases. The CDR3 covers 16 residues. CDR1 is MNHNS, CDR2 SASEGT, per germline. V lost 4 bases to trimming and J lost 5 bases; unmatched junction nucleotides: 12. The CDR3 loop is CASSGSTRGGRDEQYF. The CDR3 region has the DNA TGTGCCAGCAGTGGAAGTACGCGGGGGGGCCGCGACGAGCAGTACTTC.

The chain joins TRBV4-2 to TRBJ2-1, with D hard to call. The V gene's germline CDR1 is LGHNA and CDR2 YNFKEQ. V shed 0 bases and J shed 1 base, with 10 bases lying between them. The CDR3 is 16 amino acids. In DNA form, the CDR3 reads TGTGCCAGCAGCCAAGATCGAGCCAATTCCTACAATGAGCAGTTCTTC. Its protein is CASSQDRANSYNEQFF.

The genes are TRBV19 and TRBJ2-5; 10 nucleotides agree with TRBD1. The germline V gene has CDR1 LNHDA and CDR2 SQIVND (reference sequence). V was clipped by 2 bases and J by 11 bases; unmatched bases: 11. The CDR3 runs to 15 residues. The chain's CDR3 is CASSITRTGGNEQYF. The DNA for the CDR3 is TGTGCCAGTAGTATAACGAGGACAGGGGGTAATGAGCAGTACTTC.

The chain couples TRBV2 to TRBJ1-5; possible D gene TRBD1, 6 bases. V lost 5 bases and J 1 base, leaving 9 bases between the germline ends. The germline V gene has CDR1 SNHLY and CDR2 FYNNEI. This CDR3 comprises 14 residues. The CDR3 loop is CASSKGESNQPQHF. In DNA, the CDR3 is TGTGCCAGCAGTAAGGGGGAAAGCAATCAGCCCCAGCATTTT.

The gene calls are TRBV5-4 and TRBJ2-6; D gene ambiguous. The V gene's germline CDR1 is SGHNT and CDR2 YYREEE (reference sequence). The CDR3 consists of 15 residues. Trimming stripped 0 bases from V and 2 bases from J, with 6 bases between. The CDR3 loop is CASSLDGTGANVLTF. DNA for the CDR3: TGTGCCAGCAGCTTGGATGGAACTGGGGCCAACGTCCTGACTTTC. The entire variable domain, with the rest obtained from reference TRBV5-4 and TRBJ2-6, is as follows: ETGVTQSPTHLIKTRGQQVTLRCSSQSGHNTVSWYQQALGQGPQFIFQYYREEENGRGNFPPRFSGLQFPNYSSELNVNALELDDSALYLCASSLDGTGANVLTFGAGSRLTVL.

CDR3 nucleotide sequence: TGTGCCAGCAGCTTGGTGGGGACTGATACGCAGTATTTT. Its protein product is CASSLVGTDTQYF. The V call is TRBV5-6, the J call TRBJ2-3, with TRBD2 as a possible D gene (6 bases). This CDR3 comprises 13 residues. Germline V CDR1 and CDR2: SGHDT, YYEEEE. The V end was cut by 0 bases, the J end by 6 bases, with 8 bases between.

The rearrangement links TRBV19 to TRBJ2-1, with 9 positions matching TRBD2. This CDR3 region has 16 residues. V trimming: 5 bases; J trimming: 10 bases; junction bases outside the gene matches: 15. The germline CDR1 and CDR2 sequences are LNHDA and SQIVND (reference sequence). The CDR3 loop is CASSWSRRGGYDEQFF. CDR3 DNA: TGTGCCAGTAGTTGGTCAAGGCGGGGGGGTTATGACGAGCAGTTCTTC.

V is TRBV10-3 and J is TRBJ2-3; D ambiguous. The germline V and J ends were trimmed by 11 bases and 2 bases, with 11 bases remaining between them. Germline-derived CDR1 and CDR2 are ENHRY and SYGVKD. The CDR3 extends over 12 amino acids. CDR3 loop: CAASGDTDTQYF. The CDR3 DNA follows: TGTGCCGCCAGTGGAGACACAGATACGCAGTATTTT.

The V call is TRBV19, the J call TRBJ1-5; D is ambiguous. CDR1 and CDR2 from the germline V gene are LNHDA and SQIVND (reference sequence). V shed 3 bases and J shed 11 bases, with 17 bases lying between them. This CDR3 contains 14 residues. The DNA for the CDR3 is TGTGCCAGTAGTATGCGAAGTGGGATAGTGGCCCAGCATTTT. Its translation: CASSMRSGIVAQHF.

DNA of the CDR3: TGTGCCAGCAATTTCGGCGGGGGGCACTCCTACGAGCAGTACTTC. Protein sequence: CASNFGGGHSYEQYF. The chain employs TRBV2 and TRBJ2-7, with 8 bases that match TRBD2. Germline V gives CDR1 SNHLY, CDR2 FYNNEI. Unmatched junction bases numbered 8, after V lost 7 bases and J lost 0 bases. There are 15 residues in the CDR3.

This chain joins TRBV11-2 and TRBJ2-4; D is unclear. The CDR3 loop spans 15 amino acids. Trimming shortened V by 2 bases and J by 4 bases, and 12 bases separated the two germline ends. Germline V gene sequence: CDR1 SGHAT, CDR2 FQNNGV. This chain's CDR3 is CASSLLGPEKNIQYF. CDR3 nucleotides: TGTGCCAGCAGCTTATTAGGTCCTGAGAAAAACATTCAGTACTTC.

The chain recombines TRBV6-1 with TRBJ2-2; D not resolved. Germline V gene data show CDR1 as MNHNS and CDR2 as SASEGT. The CDR3 has 13 amino acids. The V and J ends lost 4 bases and 3 bases respectively, with 6 bases between them. The CDR3: CASSVRDTGELFF. The CDR3 DNA sequence: TGTGCCAGCAGTGTTAGGGACACCGGGGAGCTGTTTTTT.

The V call is TRBV5-1, the J call TRBJ2-3, with D possibly being TRBD2 (6 bases). The ends were cut back, 2 bases at V and 2 bases at J, with 12 bases in the middle. This CDR3 region has 15 residues. Per the germline V gene, CDR1 is SGHRS and CDR2 is YFSETQ. The CDR3 sequence: CASSFGGYNTDTQYF. CDR3 DNA: TGCGCCAGCAGCTTTGGGGGGTACAACACAGATACGCAGTATTTT.

The chain has TRBV6-1 and TRBJ2-6; no firm D call. V was pared by 6 bases and J by 0 bases, with 3 bases between. Germline V gives CDR1 MNHNS, CDR2 SASEGT. The CDR3 extends over 13 amino acids. CDR3 in amino acids: CASRSSGANVLTF. In DNA form, the CDR3 reads TGTGCCAGCAGGAGCTCTGGGGCCAACGTCCTGACTTTC.

The chain recombines TRBV18 with TRBJ1-1; 8 nucleotides align to TRBD1. Germline lookup yields CDR1 KGHSH and CDR2 LQKENI. Trimming removed 1 base from V and 3 bases from J; junction bases left unmatched: 7. This CDR3 spans 16 amino acids. CDR3 region: CASSPRQKQGDTEAFF. The CDR3 region has the DNA TGTGCCAGCTCACCACGGCAAAAACAGGGGGACACTGAAGCTTTCTTT.

The genes are TRBV11-1 and TRBJ2-3; D is ambiguous. The ends were cut back, 6 bases at V and 1 base at J, with 14 bases in the middle. The CDR3 loop spans 15 amino acids. The germline V gene encodes CDR1 SGHAT and CDR2 FQDESV (reference sequence). CDR3 bases: TGTGCCAGCAGTCCCGACACCGGCCGCACAGATACGCAGTATTTT. Translation: CASSPDTGRTDTQYF.

This chain uses TRBV30 with TRBJ1-4; 9 nucleotides match TRBD1. With 0 bases clipped from V and 8 bases from J, the junction kept 1 base outside the gene matches. Germline loops: CDR1 GTSNPN, CDR2 SVGIG (reference sequence). CDR3 length equals 13 residues. The CDR3 region is CAWSVGTGEKLFF. CDR3 coding DNA: TGTGCCTGGAGTGTGGGGACAGGGGAAAAACTGTTTTTT.

This chain joins TRBV5-1 and TRBJ2-5; D may be TRBD2 (6 bases). The CDR3 runs 15 residues. Per germline, CDR1 SGHRS and CDR2 YFSETQ. Trimming pared 3 bases from V and 5 bases from J, leaving 17 bases between. DNA of the CDR3: TGCGCCAGCAGCTCGCGGGACGGTAATCGGGAGACCCAGTACTTC. This translates into CASSSRDGNRETQYF.